Below are 18 T cell receptor beta chains sequenced from a single sample in a study of T-cell reconstitution after alpha-beta-depleted transplantation in children. The library targeted TCRbeta and was prepared with unique molecular identifiers. One entry per CDR3 protein results from TCRdb running MiXCR on the PCR reads. The data show a few hundred thousand distinct CDR3 sequences, 9% to 12% seen once. Sequenced material: PBMCs from the stem cell graft donor, taken from the stem cell graft. All receptors derive from a human donor who donated a stem cell graft to a child with acute lymphoblastic leukemia.

Ten or more counts support this clonotype. The J gene is TRBJ1-5, the V gene TRBV5-1; maybe TRBD1 (5 bases). V lost 0 bases, J lost 4 bases, and 8 bases lay in between. The CDR3 sequence is 14 residues long. The germline V gene encodes CDR1 SGHRS and CDR2 YFSETQ. CDR3 DNA: TGCGCCAGCAGCTTGGGTGACAGAAATCAGCCCCAGCATTTT. Amino acid sequence: CASSLGDRNQPQHF.

The gene calls are TRBV19 and TRBJ2-4; 9 bases are shared with TRBD1. The V and J ends lost 3 bases and 2 bases, in that order; junction bases with no gene match: 5. There are 16 residues in the CDR3. CDR1 and CDR2 from the germline V gene are LNHDA and SQIVND (reference sequence). The CDR3 bases are TGTGCCAGTAGTATCCGGGACAGGGCGTCCAAAAACATTCAGTACTTC. This encodes CASSIRDRASKNIQYF.

The gene calls are TRBV28 and TRBJ2-2; no definite D call. The CDR3 contains 13 residues. Trimming cost V 7 bases and J 5 bases, with 11 bases left between them. Germline values: CDR1 MDHEN, CDR2 SYDVKM. The DNA of the CDR3 is TGTGCCAGCACCCCAAGTTGGACCGGGGAGCTGTTTTTT. Its translation is CASTPSWTGELFF. Full variable domain (remainder filled in from reference TRBV28 and TRBJ2-2): DVKVTQSSRYLVKRTGEKVFLECVQDMDHENMFWYRQDPGLGLRLIYFSYDVKMKEKGDIPEGYSVSREKKERFSLILESASTNQTSMYLCASTPSWTGELFFGEGSRLTVL.

This clonotype showed up just a few times. The chain is built from TRBV3-1 and TRBJ2-1; 8 nucleotides align to TRBD2. The CDR3 totals 17 residues. The junction had 5 bases not matched to a gene; V was cut back by 0 bases and J by 1 base. Germline lookup yields CDR1 LGHDT and CDR2 YNNKEL (reference sequence). Written as DNA, the CDR3 is TGTGCCAGCAGCCAAGACCCCGGGACTAGGTCCTACAATGAGCAGTTCTTC. Encoded protein: CASSQDPGTRSYNEQFF.

This chain uses TRBV27 with TRBJ2-7; D perhaps matches TRBD1 (8 bases). The CDR3 has 14 residues. Per germline, CDR1 MNHEY and CDR2 SMNVEV (reference sequence). The V end lost 3 bases, the J end lost 3 bases, and 12 bases lay between the germline ends. The CDR3 nucleotides are TGTGCCAGCAGTTTTTACAGGGGGGGCTACGAGCAGTACTTC. Translated: CASSFYRGGYEQYF.

This clonotype was recorded at least ten times. The chain carries TRBV5-1 and TRBJ1-4; 7 bases match TRBD1. Trimming took 7 bases from V and 8 from J; bases not matched to a gene: 14. The germline gives CDR1 SGHRS, CDR2 YFSETQ. CDR3 length: 15 amino acids. CDR3 sequence reads: CASRAEGAVQEKLFF. CDR3 sequence (DNA): TGCGCCAGCCGCGCTGAGGGGGCTGTTCAGGAAAAACTGTTTTTT.

This clonotype appeared a few times. The rearrangement uses TRBV7-9 and TRBJ2-5; TRBD1 matches at 8 bases. Germline V gene data show CDR1 as SEHNR and CDR2 as FQNEAQ (reference sequence). The CDR3 is 12 residues long. V lost 11 bases and J lost 1; bases outside the gene matches: 3. The CDR3 loop is CAVGQGQETQYF. The CDR3 DNA reads TGTGCCGTTGGACAGGGCCAAGAGACCCAGTACTTC.

Ten or more counts support this clonotype. V is TRBV7-9 and J is TRBJ2-2; the D is unclear. Germline V gene lookup returns CDR1 SEHNR and CDR2 FQNEAQ (reference sequence). Trimming pared 5 bases from V and 0 bases from J, leaving 4 bases between. The CDR3 is 13 amino acids. The CDR3, as DNA: TGTGCCAGCAGCCAAACGAACACCGGGGAGCTGTTTTTT. Amino acid sequence: CASSQTNTGELFF.

This clonotype came up many times. V is TRBV20-1 and J is TRBJ2-5; TRBD2 is a possible D gene (5 bases). V lost 0 bases and J 8 bases, leaving 10 bases between the germline ends. The CDR3 consists of 12 residues. Germline CDR1 reads DFQATT; CDR2 reads SNEGSKA (reference sequence). DNA of the CDR3: TGCAGTGCTAGAGATCCCGGGGAAACCCAGTACTTC. The encoded protein is CSARDPGETQYF.

The chain employs TRBV7-2 and TRBJ1-3; D is perhaps TRBD1 (6 bases). Trimming took off 2 bases at V and 7 bases at J, with 18 bases between the two ends. Germline loops: CDR1 SGHTA, CDR2 FQGNSA. This CDR3 has 16 amino acids. CDR3 DNA: TGTGCCAGCAGCTTAATCGAGGCCCGAACAGGGAACACCATATATTTT. It is translated as CASSLIEARTGNTIYF.

This clonotype was seen ten or more times. V gene TRBV5-6 combines with J gene TRBJ2-1; 7 positions match TRBD1. This CDR3 region has 13 residues. CDR1 SGHDT and CDR2 YYEEEE come from the germline V gene. The V and J ends lost 4 bases and 4 bases, in that order; junction bases with no gene match: 2. CDR3 protein: CASSPTGYNEQFF. DNA of the CDR3: TGTGCCAGCAGCCCGACAGGGTACAATGAGCAGTTCTTC.

The rearrangement uses TRBV28 and TRBJ2-5, with D maybe TRBD1 (6 bases). Trimming cost V 4 bases and J 5 bases, with 14 bases left between them. Germline assignment: CDR1 MDHEN and CDR2 SYDVKM. This CDR3 region has 14 residues. This CDR3 reads CASSSRGNEETQYF. The CDR3 DNA sequence: TGTGCCAGCAGTTCTAGGGGGAATGAGGAGACCCAGTACTTC. The full variable domain, its missing parts supplied by reference TRBV28 and TRBJ2-5, is DVKVTQSSRYLVKRTGEKVFLECVQDMDHENMFWYRQDPGLGLRLIYFSYDVKMKEKGDIPEGYSVSREKKERFSLILESASTNQTSMYLCASSSRGNEETQYFGPGTRLLVL.

The chain combines TRBV7-8 with TRBJ2-2, with TRBD1 matching 12 bases. The CDR3 totals 18 residues. With V trimmed by 5 bases and J by 6 bases, 13 bases remained unmatched. CDR1 is SGHVS and CDR2 is FQNEAQ in the germline V gene. The CDR3 DNA reads TGTGCCAGCAGCCCTAGGGGACAGGGGGCGCTGGGAGCCGGGGAGCTGTTTTTT. Protein sequence: CASSPRGQGALGAGELFF. The whole variable domain, remainder taken from reference TRBV7-8 and TRBJ2-2, is GAGVSQSPRYKVAKRGQDVALRCDPISGHVSLFWYQQALGQGPEFLTYFQNEAQLDKSGLPSDRFFAERPEGSVSTLKIQRTQQEDSAVYLCASSPRGQGALGAGELFFGEGSRLTVL.

CDR3 sequence: CASSYQGFTSYEQYF. The CDR3 coding sequence is TGTGCCAGCAGTTATCAGGGGTTCACCTCCTACGAGCAGTACTTC. The chain couples TRBV28 to TRBJ2-7; perhaps TRBD1 as D (6 bases). Per germline, CDR1 MDHEN and CDR2 SYDVKM. The CDR3 spans 15 residues. V was shortened by 4 bases and J by 0 bases, with 13 bases between the two germline ends.

This clonotype was counted at least ten times. The rearrangement joins TRBV5-1 to TRBJ2-3; 8 nucleotides align to TRBD1. The V segment lost 5 bases and the J segment 5 bases; nucleotides outside the gene matches: 10. Germline V CDR1 and CDR2: SGHRS, YFSETQ. The CDR3 runs 15 residues. CDR3 bases: TGCGCCAGCAGAGATTCAGGGGGCAAGGGAGATACGCAGTATTTT. Translation: CASRDSGGKGDTQYF. The variable domain in full, completed from reference TRBV5-1 and TRBJ2-3, reads KAGVTQTPRYLIKTRGQQVTLSCSPISGHRSVSWYQQTPGQGLQFLFEYFSETQRNKGNFPGRFSGRQFSNSRSEMNVSTLELGDSALYLCASRDSGGKGDTQYFGPGTRLTVL.

For the CDR3, the DNA is TGTGCCGTCTCGACCGGGACAGGGTGGTATGAGCAGTTCTTC. Its protein product is CAVSTGTGWYEQFF. The rearrangement joins TRBV6-1 to TRBJ2-1, with 9 positions matching TRBD1. The CDR3 has 14 residues. Germline values: CDR1 MNHNS, CDR2 SASEGT. The trim removed 11 bases at V and 8 bases at J, leaving 13 bases unmatched.

This clonotype was seen a handful of times. The CDR3 sequence is CASSQGSRSYEQYF. The CDR3, as DNA: TGCGCCAGCAGCCAAGGTAGTAGGTCCTACGAGCAGTACTTC. The gene calls are TRBV4-1 and TRBJ2-7; D ambiguous. Per the germline V gene, CDR1 is MGHRA and CDR2 is YSYEKL. Deletions cut 1 base from V and 1 base from J, with 8 bases between. This CDR3 has 14 residues.

The chain joins TRBV5-1 to TRBJ1-2; TRBD1 is a possible D gene (5 bases). CDR3 length: 15 amino acids. Germline V gene data show CDR1 as SGHRS and CDR2 as YFSETQ. V lost 4 bases and J lost 0, with 13 bases in between. CDR3: CASSPFDSSNYGYTF. The CDR3 DNA reads as TGCGCCAGCAGCCCGTTTGACAGTTCTAACTATGGCTACACCTTC.